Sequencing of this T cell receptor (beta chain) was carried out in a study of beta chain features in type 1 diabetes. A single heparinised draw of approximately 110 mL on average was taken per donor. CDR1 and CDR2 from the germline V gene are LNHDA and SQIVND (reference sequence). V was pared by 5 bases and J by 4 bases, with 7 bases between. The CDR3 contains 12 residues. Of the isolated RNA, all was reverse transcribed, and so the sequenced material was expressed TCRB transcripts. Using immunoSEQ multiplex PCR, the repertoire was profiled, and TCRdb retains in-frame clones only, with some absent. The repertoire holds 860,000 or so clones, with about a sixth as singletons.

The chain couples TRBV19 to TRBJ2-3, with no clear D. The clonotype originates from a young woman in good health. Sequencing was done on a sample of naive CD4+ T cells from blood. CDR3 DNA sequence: TGTGCCAGTAGTTCGTATTCAGATACGCAGTATTTT. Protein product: CASSSYSDTQYF.